This T cell receptor beta chain was recovered during a study of T cells in Graves' hyperthyroidism and ophthalmopathy. There were TCR beta CDR3 regions amplified from RNA transcripts. First-round RT-PCR of the TCR CDR3 relied on the HTBI primer set. TCRdb ran MiXCR on the multiplex PCR reads and lists one entry per CDR3 protein. The sample carries a few hundred thousand distinct CDR3 sequences, roughly 50% recorded once. Germline-derived CDR1 and CDR2 are MGHDK and SYGVNS. The CDR3 consists of 17 residues. This chain connects TRBV25-1 to TRBJ2-7, with TRBD2 matching over 11 bases. The source is an adult woman with Graves' disease, either hyperthyroidism or ophthalmopathy (not recorded which). The sequenced sample was peripheral blood or thyroid tissue (not recorded which). CDR3 nucleotide sequence: TGTGCTAGAACCATCACCCGGGGACTAGCGGTGAGATACGAGCAGTACTTC. Translation gives CARTITRGLAVRYEQYF.